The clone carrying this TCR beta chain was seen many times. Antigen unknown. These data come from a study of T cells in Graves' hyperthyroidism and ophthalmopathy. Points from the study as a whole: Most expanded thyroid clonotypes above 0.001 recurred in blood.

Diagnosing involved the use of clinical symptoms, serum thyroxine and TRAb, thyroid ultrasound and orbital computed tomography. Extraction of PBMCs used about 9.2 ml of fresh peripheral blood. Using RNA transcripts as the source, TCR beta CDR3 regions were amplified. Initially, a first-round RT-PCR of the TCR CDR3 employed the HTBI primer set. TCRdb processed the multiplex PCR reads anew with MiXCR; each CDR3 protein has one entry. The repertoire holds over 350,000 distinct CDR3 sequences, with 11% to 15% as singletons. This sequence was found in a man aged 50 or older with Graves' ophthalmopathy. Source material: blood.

This CDR3 is CSVGERGTKGNTIYF. The CDR3 DNA follows: TGCAGCGTCGGAGAGAGGGGGACAAAAGGAAACACCATATATTTT. This chain links TRBV29-1 with TRBJ1-3; tentatively, D is TRBD1 (6 bases). In germline, CDR1 is SQVTM, CDR2 ANQGSEA. The length of the CDR3 is 15 residues. The V gene lost 6 bases and the J gene lost 4 bases, with 19 bases spanning the gap. Complete variable domain (other parts from reference TRBV29-1 and TRBJ1-3): SAVISQKPSRDICQRGTSLTIQCQVDSQVTMMFWYRQQPGQSLTLIATANQGSEATYESGFVIDKFPISRPNLTFSTLTVSNMSPEDSSIYLCSVGERGTKGNTIYFGEGSWLTVV.